These 29 T cell receptor beta chains originate from one sample sequenced in a study of blood T cell repertoires in COVID-19. TCRdb's copy holds only in-frame clones and misses some; the assay was immunoSEQ multiplex PCR. The data hold more than 70,000 clones, with roughly 86% observed a single time. The sample consisted of peripheral blood. Receptor source: a woman over 75 in a cohort sampled during active or convalescent COVID-19.

This chain links TRBV18 with TRBJ1-1; D call uncertain. CDR1 and CDR2 from the germline V gene are KGHSH and LQKENI. CDR3 length: 14 amino acids. With 3 bases removed from V and 3 bases from J, the gap between germline ends came to 11 bases. This CDR3 reads CASSPAGLDTEAFF. CDR3 nucleotides: TGTGCCAGCTCACCGGCAGGTCTGGACACTGAAGCTTTCTTT.

The rearrangement joins TRBV24-1 to TRBJ1-1, with TRBD1 as a possible D gene (5 bases). Germline V gene data show CDR1 as KGHDR and CDR2 as SFDVKD. The CDR3 runs to 16 residues. Trimming shortened V by 4 bases and J by 1 base, and 15 bases separated the two germline ends. CDR3 loop: CATSDQRPGGNTEAFF. CDR3 coding DNA: TGTGCCACCAGTGACCAACGGCCGGGGGGGAACACTGAAGCTTTCTTT.

The chain uses TRBV19 and TRBJ1-5; no clear D gene. This CDR3 is built from 15 residues. Trimming pared 1 base from V and 2 bases from J, leaving 9 bases between. Germline assignment: CDR1 LNHDA and CDR2 SQIVND (reference sequence). The CDR3: CASSIGQKGNQPQHF. The CDR3 nucleotides read TGTGCCAGTAGTATAGGACAAAAAGGCAATCAGCCCCAGCATTTT.

V usage is TRBV6-5 and J usage is TRBJ1-2; 9 bases fit TRBD1. The CDR3 spans 15 residues. V shed 0 bases, J shed 5 bases, and the junction held 4 bases outside the gene matches. Germline V lookup: CDR1 MNHEY, CDR2 SVGAGI. The CDR3 here is CASSYSGQGPYGYTF. For the CDR3, the DNA is TGTGCCAGCAGTTACTCCGGACAGGGGCCTTATGGCTACACCTTC.

The genes are TRBV15 and TRBJ1-1; unclear D gene. The CDR3 has 14 amino acids. Trimming cost V 2 bases and J 0 bases, with 7 bases left between them. Per germline, CDR1 LNHNV and CDR2 YYDKDF (reference sequence). CDR3 bases: TGTGCCACCAGCAGACTCACATTGAACACTGAAGCTTTCTTT. This codes for CATSRLTLNTEAFF.

As to this clone: The identical CDR3 is also encoded by other nucleotide sequences in the sample. The genes are TRBV3-1 (or the pseudogene TRBV3-2) and TRBJ2-1; 14 positions match TRBD2. Germline V gene lookup returns CDR1 LGHDT and CDR2 YNNKEL (reference sequence). The CDR3 is 16 residues long. Germline trimming cut 1 base from V and 7 bases from J; bases unmatched to any gene: 3. The CDR3, as DNA: TGTGCCAGCAGCCAAGCGGGGACTAGCGGGAGAAATGAGCAGTTCTTC. Protein product: CASSQAGTSGRNEQFF.

The chain joins TRBV18 to TRBJ2-3, with 8 bases lining up with TRBD1. V lost 6 bases, J lost 5 bases, and 7 bases stayed unmatched. CDR1 and CDR2 from the germline V gene are KGHSH and LQKENI. CDR3 length: 14 residues. The CDR3 protein is CASSVQGGQDTQYF. CDR3 nucleotides: TGTGCCAGCTCCGTACAGGGGGGCCAAGATACGCAGTATTTT.

V is TRBV28 and J is TRBJ1-2; D uncertain. This CDR3 contains 13 residues. Trimming cost V 2 bases and J 4 bases, with 8 bases left between them. In germline, CDR1 is MDHEN, CDR2 SYDVKM. CDR3 DNA: TGTGCCAGCAGTTTACCCCCGCGCTATGGCTACACCTTC. Translated, it gives CASSLPPRYGYTF.

The chain uses TRBV5-5 and TRBJ1-2; TRBD1 matches 8 bases. There are 15 residues in the CDR3. J gave up 3 bases and V 4 bases, and 8 bases lay outside the gene matches. Germline V gives CDR1 SGHKS, CDR2 YYEKEE (reference sequence). Here the CDR3 reads CASSLGQGQDYGYTF. The CDR3 nucleotides are TGTGCCAGCAGCCTCGGACAGGGTCAGGACTATGGCTACACCTTC.

CDR3 bases: TGTGCCATCAGGGGACAGGGGGCAGAGGAAGCTTTCTTT. It translates to CAIRGQGAEEAFF. The gene calls are TRBV10-3 and TRBJ1-1; 12 positions match TRBD1. CDR1 ENHRY and CDR2 SYGVKD come from the germline V gene. This CDR3 is 13 amino acids long. V lost 6 bases, J lost 8 bases, and 4 bases stayed unmatched.

This clone was seen a few times. This chain links TRBV7-9 with TRBJ2-5, with 13 bases matching TRBD2. V lost 5 bases to trimming and J lost 6 bases; unmatched junction nucleotides: 9. Germline values: CDR1 SEHNR, CDR2 FQNEAQ (reference sequence). The CDR3 sequence is 16 residues long. The CDR3 is CASSPRLAGGGKTQYF. CDR3 DNA: TGTGCCAGCAGCCCAAGACTAGCGGGAGGCGGGAAGACCCAGTACTTC.

This chain links TRBV28 with TRBJ2-5, with TRBD2 matching 16 bases. V gave up 8 bases and J gave up 0 bases; unmatched junction bases: 15. The CDR3 is made up of 20 amino acids. Germline V gene sequence: CDR1 MDHEN, CDR2 SYDVKM. Here the CDR3 DNA reads TGTGCCAGCCGAAGGACCGGTGGGACTAGCGGGAGGGCCTACCAAGAGACCCAGTACTTC. Translation: CASRRTGGTSGRAYQETQYF. Based on the CDR3 plus reference TRBV28 and TRBJ2-5, the full variable domain is DVKVTQSSRYLVKRTGEKVFLECVQDMDHENMFWYRQDPGLGLRLIYFSYDVKMKEKGDIPEGYSVSREKKERFSLILESASTNQTSMYLCASRRTGGTSGRAYQETQYFGPGTRLLVL.

The rearrangement joins TRBV6-6 to TRBJ2-7; D is ambiguous. Trimming left V 6 bases short and J 3 bases short, with 6 bases between. Germline assignment: CDR1 MNHNY and CDR2 SVGAGI (reference sequence). The CDR3 contains 11 residues. The CDR3 region is CASRARYEQYF. CDR3 sequence (DNA): TGTGCCAGCAGGGCCCGCTACGAGCAGTACTTC.

The rearrangement links TRBV2 to TRBJ2-2, with 7 bases lining up with TRBD1. V shed 3 bases, J shed 3 bases, and the junction held 1 base outside the gene matches. Germline-derived CDR1 and CDR2 are SNHLY and FYNNEI. The CDR3 is made up of 14 amino acids. The CDR3 DNA follows: TGTGCCAGCAGTGATCAGGGGGACACCGGGGAGCTGTTTTTT. This gives the protein CASSDQGDTGELFF.

The J gene is TRBJ2-3, the V gene TRBV9, with TRBD2 matching 12 bases. The CDR3 contains 17 residues. The junction had 10 bases not matched to a gene; V was cut back by 0 bases and J by 8 bases. CDR1 is SGDLS and CDR2 is YYNGEE in the germline V gene. CDR3 sequence reads: CASSVGPLTSGSTTQYF. CDR3 coding DNA: TGTGCCAGCAGCGTAGGGCCCCTGACTAGCGGGAGTACTACGCAGTATTTT. The variable domain in full, completed from reference TRBV9 and TRBJ2-3, reads DSGVTQTPKHLITATGQRVTLRCSPRSGDLSVYWYQQSLDQGLQFLIQYYNGEERAKGNILERFSAQQFPDLHSELNLSSLELGDSALYFCASSVGPLTSGSTTQYFGPGTRLTVL.

The chain joins TRBV2 to TRBJ2-2; TRBD1 matches 11 bases. The CDR3 extends over 16 amino acids. V dropped 5 bases and J dropped 5; count of bases not matched to a gene: 7. Germline V gene data show CDR1 as SNHLY and CDR2 as FYNNEI. CDR3 region: CASSLDRGLSTGELFF. CDR3 nucleotide sequence: TGTGCCAGCAGTCTGGACAGGGGGCTGAGTACCGGGGAGCTGTTTTTT. Looking up the rest from reference TRBV2 and TRBJ2-2 gives the full variable domain: EPEVTQTPSHQVTQMGQEVILRCVPISNHLYFYWYRQILGQKVEFLVSFYNNEISEKSEIFDDQFSVERPDGSNFTLKIRSTKLEDSAMYFCASSLDRGLSTGELFFGEGSRLTVL.

The J gene is TRBJ1-2, the V gene TRBV9; 8 bases align to TRBD1. The length of the CDR3 is 16 residues. J was trimmed by 8 bases and V by 3 bases; bases with no gene match: 15. The germline V gene has CDR1 SGDLS and CDR2 YYNGEE. The CDR3 nucleotides are TGTGCCAGCAGCGATATAGCCCCCGGACAGGGAAGAGGCTACACCTTC. Amino acid sequence: CASSDIAPGQGRGYTF.

This clone showed up just a few times. The CDR3 loop is CATSWGLAGTGELFF. In DNA, the CDR3 is TGTGCCACCAGTTGGGGACTAGCGGGAACCGGGGAGCTGTTTTTT. V and J are TRBV24-1 and TRBJ2-2, with 13 bases that match TRBD2. V lost 6 bases and J lost 5; bases outside the gene matches: 2. CDR1 KGHDR and CDR2 SFDVKD come from the germline V gene. The CDR3 consists of 15 residues.

This chain connects TRBV7-9 to TRBJ2-2; D is uncertain. Germline CDR1 SEHNR, CDR2 FQNEAQ (reference sequence). Trimming removed 1 base at V and 5 bases at J, with 11 bases between. The CDR3 is 15 amino acids. The CDR3 sequence: CASSLVGSPTGELFF. The CDR3 DNA reads as TGTGCCAGCAGCTTAGTGGGCAGCCCAACCGGGGAGCTGTTTTTT.

The chain joins TRBV10-3 to TRBJ2-3; D ambiguous. The CDR3 length is 16 residues. Germline V gene sequence: CDR1 ENHRY, CDR2 SYGVKD. Trimming cost V 1 base and J 2 bases, with 13 bases left between them. The CDR3 DNA is TGTGCCATCAGTGAGTTTGGAGCCCCCTACACAGATACGCAGTATTTT. Translating it yields CAISEFGAPYTDTQYF.

The chain uses TRBV6-5 and TRBJ1-2; no clear D. With 7 bases removed from V and 2 bases from J, the gap between germline ends came to 11 bases. Germline V gene lookup returns CDR1 MNHEY and CDR2 SVGAGI. The length of the CDR3 is 13 residues. The CDR3 region has the DNA TGTGCCAGCACCTCCGTGGGCAACTATGGCTACACCTTC. Its protein is CASTSVGNYGYTF.

This chain joins TRBV3-1 (or the pseudogene TRBV3-2) and TRBJ1-1; the D is unclear. Trimming pared 4 bases from V and 0 bases from J, leaving 9 bases between. The CDR3 runs to 14 residues. Germline CDR1 LGHDT, CDR2 YNNKEL (reference sequence). The CDR3 spells CASSPQVMNTEAFF. The CDR3 DNA reads TGTGCCAGCAGCCCGCAGGTCATGAACACTGAAGCTTTCTTT.

The chain carries TRBV10-2 and TRBJ1-4; D unclear. CDR1 and CDR2 from the germline V gene are WSHSY and SAAADI. V lost 8 bases and J 8 bases, leaving 12 bases between the germline ends. The CDR3 is 12 amino acids. CDR3: CASSFGVEKLFF. The CDR3 DNA sequence: TGCGCCAGCTCGTTCGGGGTAGAAAAACTGTTTTTT.

The chain combines TRBV27 with TRBJ1-6; D uncertain. The CDR3 is made up of 13 amino acids. V was cut by 7 bases and J by 7 bases, with 11 bases left in between. The germline CDR1 and CDR2 sequences are MNHEY and SMNVEV (reference sequence). CDR3 residues: CASTWSGNSPLHF. The CDR3 bases are TGTGCCAGCACGTGGTCGGGGAATTCACCCCTCCACTTT.

The V call is TRBV11-1, the J call TRBJ1-2; unclear D gene. The CDR3 spans 14 residues. V shed 0 bases and J shed 6 bases, with 11 bases lying between them. CDR1 is SGHAT, CDR2 FQDESV, per germline (reference sequence). As DNA, the CDR3 is TGTGCCAGCAGCTTAGCCGGCCTGGGCGATGGCTACACCTTC. This codes for CASSLAGLGDGYTF.

This clone was observed a handful of times. V gene TRBV6-5 combines with J gene TRBJ1-1; no clear D gene. This CDR3 contains 14 residues. Germline CDR1 MNHEY, CDR2 SVGAGI. The germline V and J ends were trimmed by 1 base and 1 base, with 7 bases remaining between them. The CDR3: CASSYYRENTEAFF. CDR3 coding DNA: TGTGCCAGCAGTTACTATCGGGAGAACACTGAAGCTTTCTTT.

The chain couples TRBV6-6 to TRBJ2-5; D is uncertain. This CDR3 spans 13 amino acids. Between the trimmed V and J ends, which lost 9 bases and 1 base, there was a span of 12 bases. From germline, CDR1 is MNHNY and CDR2 SVGAGI (reference sequence). CDR3: CASGLLSQETQYF. CDR3 nucleotides: TGTGCCAGTGGGCTGTTAAGCCAAGAGACCCAGTACTTC.

The gene calls are TRBV5-1 and TRBJ2-1; 10 bases fit TRBD2. There are 16 residues in the CDR3. In germline, CDR1 is SGHRS, CDR2 YFSETQ. The V and J ends lost 0 bases and 10 bases, in that order; junction bases with no gene match: 10. For the CDR3, the DNA is TGCGCCAGCAGCTTGGAATGGACTAGCGGATCCCAGGAGCAGTTCTTC. It specifies CASSLEWTSGSQEQFF.

The gene calls are TRBV18 and TRBJ2-5; TRBD2 matches at 11 bases. Trimming cost V 3 bases and J 4 bases; bases outside gene matches: 4. The CDR3 has 15 amino acids. Looked up from germline, CDR1 is KGHSH and CDR2 is LQKENI. The CDR3 sequence is CASSPGLAALETQYF. The CDR3, as DNA: TGTGCCAGCTCACCGGGACTAGCGGCTTTAGAGACCCAGTACTTC.